This TCR beta chain stems from a study of response to subunit inactivated influenza vaccine. CDR3 length equals 13 residues. CDR1 and CDR2 from the germline V gene are LNHNV and YYDKDF (reference sequence). Trimming stripped 3 bases from V and 6 bases from J, with 9 bases between. Only a few counts were recorded for this clonotype. MiXCR, run by TCRdb on the RT-PCR reads, gives a single entry per CDR3 protein. The repertoire holds around 570,000 distinct CDR3 sequences, with approximately 11% as singletons. These data also formed part of another study, on T cells expressing NK-cell markers. That source reports: Researchers built TCR beta cDNA using 5'RACE template switching with UMIs. Sorted CD3+CD56+NKG2C+, CD3+CD56+NKG2C- and CD3+CD56-NKG2C+ T cells supplied TCR beta repertoires. More than 5 donors showed dominant NKG2C+ clonotypes comprising roughly 1.0-7.0% of their CD8+ T cells.

The receptor's source is a man aged 50-60 years who received an inactivated influenza vaccine. This chain joins TRBV15 and TRBJ2-1, with D perhaps matching TRBD1 or TRBD2 (5 bases each). The sequences come from PBMCs from blood, collected on the day of vaccination. The CDR3 is CATSSSRGNEQFF. Written as DNA, the CDR3 is TGTGCCACCAGCAGTTCGAGGGGCAATGAGCAGTTCTTC.